The 16 T cell receptor beta chains below were found in one sample sequenced in a study of cytomegalovirus exposure and HLA in healthy donors. PCR was performed using 60 Vbeta and 13 Jbeta primers. TCRdb's copy holds only in-frame clones and misses some; the assay was immunoSEQ multiplex PCR. The sample contains some 180,000 clones, 75% to 85% of which appear only once. Sequencing used PBMCs. Every receptor here comes from a woman in her sixties in good health and CMV-seropositive.

CDR3 nucleotide sequence: TGTGCCAGCCGCCAACCAGGGGGCCCTGGCGAGCAGTACTTC. Translated, it gives CASRQPGGPGEQYF. This chain connects TRBV5-5 to TRBJ2-7; 8 bases are shared with TRBD1. Germline assignment: CDR1 SGHKS and CDR2 YYEKEE (reference sequence). J lost 6 bases, V lost 7 bases, and 12 bases had no gene match. CDR3 size: 14 residues.

The chain is built from TRBV15 and TRBJ2-3; a possible D gene is TRBD1 (5 bases). The length of the CDR3 is 14 residues. V dropped 0 bases and J dropped 3 bases, with 7 bases sitting between them. Germline CDR1 and CDR2: LNHNV and YYDKDF (reference sequence). CDR3 DNA: TGTGCCACCAGCAGAGATGGGGCGACAGATACGCAGTATTTT. Translation gives CATSRDGATDTQYF.

The chain couples TRBV9 to TRBJ2-2, with D tentatively TRBD2 (6 bases). Germline-derived CDR1 and CDR2 are SGDLS and YYNGEE. V lost 0 bases and J lost 4, with 13 bases in between. This CDR3 is built from 16 residues. This CDR3 reads CASSVGGGRSTGELFF. For the CDR3, the DNA is TGTGCCAGCAGCGTAGGAGGAGGGCGTAGCACCGGGGAGCTGTTTTTT.

The J gene is TRBJ2-3, the V gene TRBV18; a possible D gene is TRBD1 (6 bases). The V end was cut by 3 bases, the J end by 0 bases, with 13 bases between. Germline V gene sequence: CDR1 KGHSH, CDR2 LQKENI. The CDR3 is 16 amino acids. The CDR3: CASSPRGGTSTDTQYF. Here the CDR3 DNA reads TGTGCCAGCTCACCGAGAGGGGGAACTAGCACAGATACGCAGTATTTT.

The rearrangement links TRBV4-3 to TRBJ1-6, with unresolved D. Germline CDR1 reads LGHNA; CDR2 reads YSLEER. The CDR3 covers 15 residues. The V end was cut by 0 bases, the J end by 9 bases, with 12 bases between. The CDR3 loop is CASSQEKGVGSPLHF. CDR3 bases: TGCGCCAGCAGCCAAGAAAAGGGAGTAGGTTCACCCCTCCACTTT.

The chain uses TRBV5-1 and TRBJ2-3; D is unresolved. Germline loops: CDR1 SGHRS, CDR2 YFSETQ. The length of the CDR3 is 15 residues. Deletions cut 0 bases from V and 1 base from J, with 9 bases between. The CDR3 sequence is CASSLDFQGTDTQYF. In DNA form, the CDR3 reads TGCGCCAGCAGCTTGGACTTCCAGGGCACAGATACGCAGTATTTT.

The genes are TRBV6-5 and TRBJ2-5, with D possibly matching TRBD2 (7 bases). There are 15 residues in the CDR3. CDR1 is MNHEY and CDR2 is SVGAGI in the germline V gene. V gave up 3 bases and J gave up 6 bases, with 17 bases separating them. Here the CDR3 DNA reads TGTGCCAGCAGTTATTGGGGGGGGGCCGAGAAGACCCAGTACTTC. As protein: CASSYWGGAEKTQYF.

This clone appeared a single time. The V call is TRBV10-2, the J call TRBJ1-1; TRBD1 is a possible D gene (5 bases). The CDR3 is made up of 13 amino acids. Germline loops: CDR1 WSHSY, CDR2 SAAADI. V dropped 5 bases and J dropped 2 bases, with 9 bases sitting between them. This CDR3 reads CASSRGTNTEAFF. The CDR3 nucleotides read TGCGCCAGCAGTAGAGGGACTAACACTGAAGCTTTCTTT.

The J gene is TRBJ2-1, the V gene TRBV19; TRBD1 agrees at 8 bases. V was clipped by 4 bases and J by 6 bases; unmatched bases: 11. CDR3 length: 16 amino acids. Germline V gene sequence: CDR1 LNHDA, CDR2 SQIVND (reference sequence). The CDR3 sequence: CASSNGQGAGFNEQFF. The CDR3 DNA reads as TGTGCCAGTAGTAATGGCCAGGGGGCAGGTTTCAATGAGCAGTTCTTC.

In DNA form, the CDR3 reads TGTGCCAGCAACCCGGGACAGGGGCGCTACACCTTC. This gives the protein CASNPGQGRYTF. The chain has TRBV6-5 and TRBJ1-2; 10 bases align to TRBD1. V trimming: 7 bases; J trimming: 9 bases; junction bases outside the gene matches: 5. CDR1 is MNHEY and CDR2 is SVGAGI in the germline V gene. This CDR3 spans 12 amino acids.

The chain couples TRBV13 to TRBJ2-7; TRBD1 matches at 7 bases. The germline V gene encodes CDR1 PRHDT and CDR2 FYEKMQ (reference sequence). J was trimmed by 2 bases and V by 4 bases; bases with no gene match: 2. CDR3 length equals 13 residues. In DNA, the CDR3 is TGTGCCAGCAGCTCACAGGGGACCTACGAGCAGTACTTC. Translation: CASSSQGTYEQYF. The full variable domain, in which reference TRBV13 and TRBJ2-7 provide the parts outside the CDR3, is AAGVIQSPRHLIKEKRETATLKCYPIPRHDTVYWYQQGPGQDPQFLISFYEKMQSDKGSIPDRFSAQQFSDYHSELNMSSLELGDSALYFCASSSQGTYEQYFGPGTRLTVT.

The sample holds one count of this clone. The chain combines TRBV6-6 with TRBJ1-3, with D perhaps matching TRBD1 (6 bases). Per the germline V gene, CDR1 is MNHNY and CDR2 is SVGAGI (reference sequence). This CDR3 contains 13 residues. Trimming stripped 8 bases from V and 2 bases from J, with 10 bases between. The CDR3 bases are TGTGCCAGCCAAGGGGGGGCTGGAAACACCATATATTTT. As protein: CASQGGAGNTIYF.

The table lists this clone with a count of one. The chain couples TRBV7-2 to TRBJ2-7, with 10 positions matching TRBD1. The germline V gene encodes CDR1 SGHTA and CDR2 FQGNSA. V gave up 5 bases and J gave up 4 bases; unmatched junction bases: 5. The CDR3 extends over 14 amino acids. CDR3 in amino acids: CASSPQGQGYEQYF. CDR3 nucleotide sequence: TGTGCCAGCAGCCCGCAGGGACAGGGGTACGAGCAGTACTTC.

The chain has TRBV19 and TRBJ2-7; D remains ambiguous. Germline CDR1 LNHDA, CDR2 SQIVND (reference sequence). The CDR3 is made up of 14 amino acids. The germline V and J ends were trimmed by 5 bases and 2 bases, with 13 bases remaining between them. The CDR3 DNA follows: TGTGCCAGTAGTGTCGGGTTAAAGGCCTACGAGCAGTACTTC. This gives the protein CASSVGLKAYEQYF.

The chain uses TRBV28 and TRBJ1-4, with 8 nucleotides matching TRBD1. The CDR3 consists of 15 residues. The V and J ends lost 6 bases and 6 bases, in that order; junction bases with no gene match: 9. From germline, CDR1 is MDHEN and CDR2 SYDVKM. The CDR3 here is CASSPQDRVYEKLFF. CDR3 DNA: TGTGCCAGCAGCCCCCAGGACAGGGTTTATGAAAAACTGTTTTTT.

The V call is TRBV7-4, the J call TRBJ1-2; maybe TRBD1 (6 bases). Between the trimmed V and J ends, which lost 1 base and 4 bases, there was a span of 7 bases. The CDR3 spans 13 residues. Per germline, CDR1 SGHVT and CDR2 SQSDAQ. The CDR3 loop is CASSLVQGYGYTF. CDR3 nucleotides: TGTGCCAGCAGCTTAGTACAGGGCTATGGCTACACCTTC.